These 21 T cell receptor beta chains originate from one sample sequenced in a study of blood T cell repertoires in COVID-19. Here immunoSEQ multiplex PCR was the method, and the copy in TCRdb shows in-frame clones only, minus some. The repertoire holds 150,000 to 200,000 clones, with roughly four fifths as singletons. The sequenced sample was peripheral blood. These receptors were taken from a human donor with acute or convalescent COVID-19. The donor label of this sample is uncertain.

The chain links TRBV30 to TRBJ2-5, with a tentative D call TRBD1 (6 bases). With 0 bases removed from V and 2 bases from J, the gap between germline ends came to 19 bases. Per the germline V gene, CDR1 is GTSNPN and CDR2 is SVGIG (reference sequence). The CDR3 extends over 17 amino acids. CDR3 protein: CAWSVGGGTGHQETQYF. The CDR3 DNA follows: TGTGCCTGGAGTGTAGGTGGAGGAACAGGGCATCAAGAGACCCAGTACTTC. Using reference TRBV30 and TRBJ2-5 for the parts outside the CDR3, the full variable domain is SQTIHQWPATLVQPVGSPLSLECTVEGTSNPNLYWYRQAAGRGLQLLFYSVGIGQISSEVPQNLSASRPQDRQFILSSKKLLLSDSGFYLCAWSVGGGTGHQETQYFGPGTRLLVL.

Only a few counts were recorded for this clone. This chain joins TRBV29-1 and TRBJ1-2; 7 nucleotides match TRBD1. The CDR3 extends over 11 amino acids. CDR1 SQVTM and CDR2 ANQGSEA come from the germline V gene. V dropped 7 bases and J dropped 3; count of bases not matched to a gene: 2. The CDR3 loop is CSAGTDYGYTF. CDR3 bases: TGCAGCGCCGGGACAGACTATGGCTACACCTTC.

The chain couples TRBV13 to TRBJ2-2, with 12 bases that match TRBD2. Germline V lookup: CDR1 PRHDT, CDR2 FYEKMQ (reference sequence). This CDR3 is 15 amino acids long. The ends lost 5 bases at V and 4 bases at J; junction bases unmatched: 2. The CDR3 protein is CASSLLAGGTGELFF. CDR3 coding DNA: TGTGCCAGCAGCCTACTAGCGGGAGGCACCGGGGAGCTGTTTTTT.

The J gene is TRBJ2-4, the V gene TRBV2; D possibly corresponds to TRBD2 (5 bases). The CDR3 extends over 16 amino acids. V was pared by 2 bases and J by 1 base, with 12 bases between. Per germline, CDR1 SNHLY and CDR2 FYNNEI. CDR3 bases: TGTGCCAGCAGTGAATCCCGGGGTCGGGCCAAAAACATTCAGTACTTC. This codes for CASSESRGRAKNIQYF. Looking up the rest from reference TRBV2 and TRBJ2-4 gives the full variable domain: EPEVTQTPSHQVTQMGQEVILRCVPISNHLYFYWYRQILGQKVEFLVSFYNNEISEKSEIFDDQFSVERPDGSNFTLKIRSTKLEDSAMYFCASSESRGRAKNIQYFGAGTRLSVL.

The chain's CDR3 is CASSLDFNYEQYF. Here the CDR3 DNA reads TGTGCCAGCAGCTTGGACTTCAACTACGAGCAGTACTTC. The chain recombines TRBV7-2 with TRBJ2-7; possible D gene TRBD2, 5 bases. Deletions cut 3 bases from V and 3 bases from J, with 9 bases between. Per germline, CDR1 SGHTA and CDR2 FQGNSA. CDR3 size: 13 residues.

Comment on this clone: A much larger clone sits a single nucleotide away, making a read error possible. V and J are TRBV5-4 and TRBJ2-7; D perhaps matches TRBD1 (6 bases). V gave up 0 bases and J gave up 0 bases, with 7 bases separating them. The CDR3 totals 14 residues. Looked up from germline, CDR1 is SGHNT and CDR2 is YYREEE (reference sequence). In DNA form, the CDR3 reads TGTGCCAGCAGCTTGGGGACAGCCTCCTACGAGCAGTACTTC. It is translated as CASSLGTASYEQYF. The full variable domain, rest sourced from reference TRBV5-4 and TRBJ2-7, is ETGVTQSPTHLIKTRGQQVTLRCSSQSGHNTVSWYQQALGQGPQFIFQYYREEENGRGNFPPRFSGLQFPNYSSELNVNALELDDSALYLCASSLGTASYEQYFGPGTRLTVT.

This chain connects TRBV4-2 to TRBJ1-3; D is unclear. There are 14 residues in the CDR3. V lost 4 bases to trimming and J lost 4 bases, with 11 bases between them. Germline values: CDR1 LGHNA, CDR2 YNFKEQ. The CDR3 DNA sequence: TGTGCCAGCAGCCCAGAGAGGGCGGGAAACACCATATATTTT. Translating it yields CASSPERAGNTIYF.

The chain recombines TRBV19 with TRBJ2-2, with 7 nucleotides matching TRBD1. This CDR3 region has 15 residues. The germline V gene encodes CDR1 LNHDA and CDR2 SQIVND (reference sequence). Trimming removed 4 bases from V and 2 bases from J; junction bases left unmatched: 4. The CDR3 DNA reads as TGTGCCAGTAGTAGTAGGGGGCTAAACACCGGGGAGCTGTTTTTT. Translation: CASSSRGLNTGELFF.

The V call is TRBV18, the J call TRBJ2-1; D not certain. Germline assignment: CDR1 KGHSH and CDR2 LQKENI. The CDR3 contains 11 residues. The V gene lost 1 base and the J gene lost 10 bases, with 5 bases spanning the gap. CDR3 sequence (DNA): TGTGCCAGCTCACCACAGAGGGAGCAGTTCTTC. Its protein product is CASSPQREQFF.

The table lists this clone with a few counts. The V call is TRBV20-1, the J call TRBJ2-7; 7 bases fit TRBD2. Looked up from germline, CDR1 is DFQATT and CDR2 is SNEGSKA (reference sequence). This CDR3 region has 13 residues. V was clipped by 3 bases and J by 5 bases; unmatched bases: 7. CDR3 sequence: CSASGGSIHEQYF. CDR3 DNA sequence: TGCAGTGCTAGTGGCGGGAGCATCCACGAGCAGTACTTC.

The genes are TRBV5-1 and TRBJ1-1; 7 nucleotides line up with TRBD1. The CDR3 runs to 15 residues. V gave up 3 bases and J gave up 2 bases; unmatched junction bases: 7. CDR1 SGHRS and CDR2 YFSETQ come from the germline V gene. CDR3 region: CASSSGQVINTEAFF. CDR3 coding DNA: TGCGCCAGCAGCTCAGGACAGGTTATCAACACTGAAGCTTTCTTT.

The CDR3 spells CASSFVVAGGNYNEQFF. The CDR3 DNA follows: TGTGCCAGCAGCTTTGTTGTTGCGGGGGGGAACTACAATGAGCAGTTCTTC. V usage is TRBV7-2 and J usage is TRBJ2-1, with 9 bases aligning to TRBD2. Germline V gene sequence: CDR1 SGHTA, CDR2 FQGNSA. V gave up 3 bases and J gave up 3 bases; unmatched junction bases: 9. CDR3 length: 17 residues. The variable domain in full, with the rest retrieved from reference TRBV7-2 and TRBJ2-1, is GAGVSQSPSNKVTEKGKDVELRCDPISGHTALYWYRQSLGQGLEFLIYFQGNSAPDKSGLPSDRFSAERTGGSVSTLTIQRTQQEDSAVYLCASSFVVAGGNYNEQFFGPGTRLTVL.

This clone was counted only a few times. V usage is TRBV19 and J usage is TRBJ1-6; D remains ambiguous. Germline CDR1 and CDR2: LNHDA and SQIVND (reference sequence). The CDR3 covers 17 residues. Trimming left V 4 bases short and J 8 bases short, with 21 bases between. This chain's CDR3 is CASSNRWPRGFDSPLHF. In nucleotides, the CDR3 is TGTGCCAGTAGTAATAGGTGGCCGCGCGGGTTTGATTCACCCCTCCACTTT.

This rearrangement joins TRBV7-2 to TRBJ2-3; 12 bases agree with TRBD2. CDR1 SGHTA and CDR2 FQGNSA come from the germline V gene. The CDR3 has 18 amino acids. The V gene end was trimmed by 5 bases and the J gene end by 5 bases; junction bases not matched to a gene: 14. CDR3 bases: TGTGCCAGCAGCCCGCGCGACCACCTAGCGGGAGGGGTAGATACGCAGTATTTT. It codes for CASSPRDHLAGGVDTQYF.

This chain joins TRBV5-1 and TRBJ2-7; 7 positions agree with TRBD2. The CDR3 extends over 13 amino acids. Germline CDR1 and CDR2: SGHRS and YFSETQ. The V and J ends lost 4 bases and 2 bases, in that order; junction bases with no gene match: 3. The CDR3 region has the DNA TGCGCCAGCAGCGCGACTAGCCCCTACGAGCAGTACTTC. Amino acids: CASSATSPYEQYF.

The rearrangement uses TRBV30 and TRBJ1-4; TRBD1 agrees at 7 bases. Germline assignment: CDR1 GTSNPN and CDR2 SVGIG (reference sequence). The CDR3 runs 20 residues. The V segment lost 3 bases and the J segment 0 bases; nucleotides outside the gene matches: 19. For the CDR3, the DNA is TGTGCCTGGAGCCGACAGGGAAAATACGGGCCCCGATCAACTAATGAAAAACTGTTTTTT. Translating it yields CAWSRQGKYGPRSTNEKLFF.

The chain couples TRBV7-2 to TRBJ2-2; D is ambiguous. Germline CDR1 reads SGHTA; CDR2 reads FQGNSA. The CDR3 runs to 15 residues. Trimming cost V 3 bases and J 0 bases, with 8 bases left between them. The CDR3 spells CASSFVGPNTGELFF. The CDR3 DNA reads TGTGCCAGCAGCTTCGTTGGGCCGAACACCGGGGAGCTGTTTTTT.

The chain couples TRBV12-3 or TRBV12-4 to TRBJ2-5, with TRBD1 identical over 9 bases. CDR3 size: 13 residues. Losses at the gene ends were 6 bases for V and 5 bases for J; bases not matched to a gene: 4. This CDR3 is CASSTGGPETQYF. The CDR3 DNA reads TGTGCCAGCAGCACAGGGGGCCCCGAGACCCAGTACTTC.

CDR3 DNA sequence: TGTGCCTGGAGTGCGACCTGGGAGGGAGAAAAACTGTTTTTT. It specifies CAWSATWEGEKLFF. V gene TRBV30 combines with J gene TRBJ1-4; D is unclear. The CDR3 runs 14 residues. The germline V gene has CDR1 GTSNPN and CDR2 SVGIG (reference sequence). V dropped 1 base and J dropped 8 bases, with 14 bases sitting between them.

This clone has only one observation. The chain combines TRBV19 with TRBJ1-1, with 7 bases identical to TRBD1. Germline CDR1 reads LNHDA; CDR2 reads SQIVND (reference sequence). J gave up 4 bases and V 7 bases, and 6 bases lay outside the gene matches. CDR3 length equals 13 residues. The CDR3, as DNA: TGTGCCAGTACCCGCAGGGGGATCACTGAAGCTTTCTTT. The encoded protein is CASTRRGITEAFF.

V is TRBV19 and J is TRBJ2-5; D perhaps matches TRBD1 (8 bases). Germline CDR1 LNHDA, CDR2 SQIVND (reference sequence). V was clipped by 6 bases and J by 7 bases, with 12 bases between them. The CDR3 sequence is 12 residues long. The CDR3 loop reads CASSNRGGTQYF. The CDR3 nucleotides read TGTGCCAGTAGCAACAGGGGGGGGACCCAGTACTTC.